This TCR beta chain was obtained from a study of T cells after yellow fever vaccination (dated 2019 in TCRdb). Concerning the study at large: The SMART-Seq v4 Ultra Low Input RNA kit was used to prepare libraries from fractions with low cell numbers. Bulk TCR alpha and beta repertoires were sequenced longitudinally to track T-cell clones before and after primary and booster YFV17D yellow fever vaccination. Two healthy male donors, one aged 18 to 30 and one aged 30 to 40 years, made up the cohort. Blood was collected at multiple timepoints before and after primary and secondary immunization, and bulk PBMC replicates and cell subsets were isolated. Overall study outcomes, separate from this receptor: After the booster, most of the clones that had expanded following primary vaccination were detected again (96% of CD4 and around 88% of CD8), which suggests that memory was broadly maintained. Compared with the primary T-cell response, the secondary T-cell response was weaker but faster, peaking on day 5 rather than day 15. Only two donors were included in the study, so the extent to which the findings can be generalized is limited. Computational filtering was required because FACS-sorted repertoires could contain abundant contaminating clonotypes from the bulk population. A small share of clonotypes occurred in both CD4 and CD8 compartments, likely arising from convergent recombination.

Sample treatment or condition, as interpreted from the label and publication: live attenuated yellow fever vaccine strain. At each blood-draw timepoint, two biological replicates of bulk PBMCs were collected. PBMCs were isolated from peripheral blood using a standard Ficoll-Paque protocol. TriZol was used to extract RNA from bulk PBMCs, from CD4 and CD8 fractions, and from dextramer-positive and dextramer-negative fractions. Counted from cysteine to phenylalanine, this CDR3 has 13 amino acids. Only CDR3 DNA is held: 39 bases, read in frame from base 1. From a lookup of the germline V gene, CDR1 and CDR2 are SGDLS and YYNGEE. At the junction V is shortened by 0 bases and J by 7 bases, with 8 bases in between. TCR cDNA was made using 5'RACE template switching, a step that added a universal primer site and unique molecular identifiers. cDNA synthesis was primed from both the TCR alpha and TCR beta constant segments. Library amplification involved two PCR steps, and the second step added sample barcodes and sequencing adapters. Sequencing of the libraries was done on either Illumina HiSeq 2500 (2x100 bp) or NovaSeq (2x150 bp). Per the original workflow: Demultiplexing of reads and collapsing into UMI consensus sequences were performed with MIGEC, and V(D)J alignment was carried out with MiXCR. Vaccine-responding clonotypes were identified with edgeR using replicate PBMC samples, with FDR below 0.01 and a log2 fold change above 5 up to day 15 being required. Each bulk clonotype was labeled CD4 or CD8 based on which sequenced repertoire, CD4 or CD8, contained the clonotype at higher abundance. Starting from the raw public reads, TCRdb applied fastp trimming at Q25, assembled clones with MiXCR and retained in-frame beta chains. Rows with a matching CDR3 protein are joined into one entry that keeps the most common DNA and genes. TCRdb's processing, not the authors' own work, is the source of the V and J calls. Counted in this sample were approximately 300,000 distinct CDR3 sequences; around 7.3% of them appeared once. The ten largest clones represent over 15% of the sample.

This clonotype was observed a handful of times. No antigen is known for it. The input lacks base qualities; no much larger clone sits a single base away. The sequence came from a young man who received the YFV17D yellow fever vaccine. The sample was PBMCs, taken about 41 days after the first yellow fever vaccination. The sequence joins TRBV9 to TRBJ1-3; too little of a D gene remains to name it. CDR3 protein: CASSVGFANTIYF. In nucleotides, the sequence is TGTGCCAGCAGCGTAGGGTTCGCGAACACCATATATTTT.